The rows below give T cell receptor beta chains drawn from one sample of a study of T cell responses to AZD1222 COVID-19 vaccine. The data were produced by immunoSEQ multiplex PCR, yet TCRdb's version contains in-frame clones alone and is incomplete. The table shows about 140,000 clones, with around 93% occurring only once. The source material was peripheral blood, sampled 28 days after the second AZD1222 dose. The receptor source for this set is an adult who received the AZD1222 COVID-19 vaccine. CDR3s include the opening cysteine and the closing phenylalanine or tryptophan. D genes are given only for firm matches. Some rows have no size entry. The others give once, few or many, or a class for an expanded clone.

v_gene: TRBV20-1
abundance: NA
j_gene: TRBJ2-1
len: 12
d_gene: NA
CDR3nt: TGCAGTGCTAGTAAGCCACACAATGAGCAGTTCTTC
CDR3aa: CSASKPHNEQFF

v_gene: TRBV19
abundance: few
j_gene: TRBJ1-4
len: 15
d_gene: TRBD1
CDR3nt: TGTGCCAGTAGTGGTATTACAGGGGTCAGGGAAAAACTGTTTTTT
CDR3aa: CASSGITGVREKLFF

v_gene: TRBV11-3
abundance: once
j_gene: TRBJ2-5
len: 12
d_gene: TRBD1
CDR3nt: TGTGCCAGCTCAGAGGGGGCGGTGACCCAGTACTTC
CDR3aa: CASSEGAVTQYF

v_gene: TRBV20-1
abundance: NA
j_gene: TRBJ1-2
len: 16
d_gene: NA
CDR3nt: TGCAGTGCTAGTCCGGGCAGGATGGGAATTAACTATGGCTACACCTTC
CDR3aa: CSASPGRMGINYGYTF

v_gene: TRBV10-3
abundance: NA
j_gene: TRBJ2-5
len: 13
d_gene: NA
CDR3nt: TGTGCCATCAGTGAGTCGTTGAGGGAGACCCAGTACTTC
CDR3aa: CAISESLRETQYF

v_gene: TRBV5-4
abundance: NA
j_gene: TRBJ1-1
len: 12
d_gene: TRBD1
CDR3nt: TGTGCCAGCAGCACAGGGACAGGTGAAGCTTTCTTT
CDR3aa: CASSTGTGEAFF

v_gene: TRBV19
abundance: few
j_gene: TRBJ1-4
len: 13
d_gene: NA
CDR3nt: TGTGCCAGTAGTATTTTGGGAGCTCCCGAACTGTTTTTT
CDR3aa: CASSILGAPELFF

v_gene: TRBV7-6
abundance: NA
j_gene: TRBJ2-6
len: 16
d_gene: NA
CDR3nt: TGTGCCAGCAGCGAATACAGGGACGCTGGGGCCAACGTCCTGACTTTC
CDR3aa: CASSEYRDAGANVLTF

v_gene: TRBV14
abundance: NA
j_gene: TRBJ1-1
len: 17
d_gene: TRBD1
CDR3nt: TGTGCCAGCAGCCAAGATGTGGGGACAGGGTATATGTCTGAAGCTTTCTTT
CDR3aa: CASSQDVGTGYMSEAFF

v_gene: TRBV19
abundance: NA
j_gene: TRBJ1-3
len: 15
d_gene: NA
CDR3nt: TGTGCCAGTAGCATCTCGCCAGTCTCTGGAAACACCATATATTTT
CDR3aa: CASSISPVSGNTIYF

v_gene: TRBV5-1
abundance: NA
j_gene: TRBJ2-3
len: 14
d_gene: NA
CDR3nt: TGCGCCAGCAGTAGAGGGGGGTCGACAGATACGCAGTATTTT
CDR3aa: CASSRGGSTDTQYF

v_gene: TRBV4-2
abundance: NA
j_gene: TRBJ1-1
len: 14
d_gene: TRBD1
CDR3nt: TGTGCCAGCAGCCAGGGACAGGGGAACACTGAAGCTTTCTTT
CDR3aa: CASSQGQGNTEAFF

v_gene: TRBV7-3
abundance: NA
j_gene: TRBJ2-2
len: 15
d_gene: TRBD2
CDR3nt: TGTGCCAGCAGCTTAGGCGGGGGGGCCGCCCGGGAGCTGTTTTTT
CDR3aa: CASSLGGGAARELFF

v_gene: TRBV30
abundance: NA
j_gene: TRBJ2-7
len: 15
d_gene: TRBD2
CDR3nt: TGTGCCTGGAGTGAGCGGGGAACCAGGTCCTACGAGCAGTACTTC
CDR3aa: CAWSERGTRSYEQYF

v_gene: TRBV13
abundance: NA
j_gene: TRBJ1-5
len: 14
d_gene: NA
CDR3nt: TGTGCCAGCAGCTTAAAAGGAGGCAATCAGCCCCAGCATTTT
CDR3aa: CASSLKGGNQPQHF

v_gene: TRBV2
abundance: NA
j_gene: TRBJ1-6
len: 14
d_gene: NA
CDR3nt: TGTGCCAGCGACCGACAATCCGGGGGTTCACCCCTCCACTTT
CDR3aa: CASDRQSGGSPLHF

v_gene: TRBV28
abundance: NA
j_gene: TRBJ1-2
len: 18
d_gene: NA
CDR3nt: TGTGCCAGCAGTTTTTATCTCGACCAATACCTTTCTAACTATGGCTACACCTTC
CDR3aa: CASSFYLDQYLSNYGYTF

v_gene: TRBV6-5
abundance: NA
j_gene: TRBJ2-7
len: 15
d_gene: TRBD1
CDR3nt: TGTGCCAGCAGTTACTCCGGGACAGGGGGCTACGAGCAGTACTTC
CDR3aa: CASSYSGTGGYEQYF

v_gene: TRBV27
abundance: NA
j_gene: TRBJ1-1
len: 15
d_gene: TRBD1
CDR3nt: TGTGCCAGCAGTACCCGACAGGGTCGGCGGTCTGAAGCTTTCTTT
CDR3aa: CASSTRQGRRSEAFF

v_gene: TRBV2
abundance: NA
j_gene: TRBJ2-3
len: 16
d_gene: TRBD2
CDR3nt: TGTGCCAGCAGTCCCTTTAGCGGGGGGGTGGGAGATACGCAGTATTTT
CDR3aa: CASSPFSGGVGDTQYF

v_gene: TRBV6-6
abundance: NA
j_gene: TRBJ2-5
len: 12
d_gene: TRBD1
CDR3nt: TGTGCCAGCAGCCCGGGACAGGGGACCCAGTACTTC
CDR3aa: CASSPGQGTQYF

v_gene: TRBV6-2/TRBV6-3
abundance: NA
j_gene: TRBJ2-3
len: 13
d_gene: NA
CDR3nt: TGTGCCAGCAGTTACTCCCCCCTGTATTCGCAGTATTTT
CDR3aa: CASSYSPLYSQYF

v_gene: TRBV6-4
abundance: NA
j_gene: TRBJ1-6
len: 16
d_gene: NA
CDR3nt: TGTGCCAGCAGTGTTTTATCATTGGGTAATAATTCACCCCTCCACTTT
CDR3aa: CASSVLSLGNNSPLHF

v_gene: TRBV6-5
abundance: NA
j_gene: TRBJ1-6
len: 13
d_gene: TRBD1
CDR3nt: TGTGCCACCAGGGACAGGGGAAATTCACCCCTCCACTTT
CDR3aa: CATRDRGNSPLHF

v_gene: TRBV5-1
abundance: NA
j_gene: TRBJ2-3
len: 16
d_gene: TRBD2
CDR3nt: TGCGCCAGCAGCACCCAGACTAGCGGGGGGGCAGATACGCAGTATTTT
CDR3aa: CASSTQTSGGADTQYF

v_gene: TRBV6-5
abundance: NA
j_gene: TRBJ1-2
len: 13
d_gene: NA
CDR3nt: TGTGCCAGCAGGGGGTACTCTAACTATGGCTACACCTTC
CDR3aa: CASRGYSNYGYTF

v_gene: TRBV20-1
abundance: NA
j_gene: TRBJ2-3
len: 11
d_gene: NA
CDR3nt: TGCAGTGCGAAGAGAACAGATACGCAGTATTTT
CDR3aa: CSAKRTDTQYF

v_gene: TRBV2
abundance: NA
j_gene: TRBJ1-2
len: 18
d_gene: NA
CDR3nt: TGTGCCAACGCCGACCCAGCATCGGGGCCTTCGCCAGCGAGGGGCTACACCTTC
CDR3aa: CANADPASGPSPARGYTF

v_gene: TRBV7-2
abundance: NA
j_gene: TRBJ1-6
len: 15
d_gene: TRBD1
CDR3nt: TGTGCCAGCAGCCTACAGGGGGCGGGTAATTCACCCCTCCACTTT
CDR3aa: CASSLQGAGNSPLHF

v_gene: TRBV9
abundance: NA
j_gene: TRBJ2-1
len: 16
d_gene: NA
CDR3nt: TGTGCCAGCAGCTCTTACGAGGGGACACCCTTCAATGAGCAGTTCTTC
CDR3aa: CASSSYEGTPFNEQFF

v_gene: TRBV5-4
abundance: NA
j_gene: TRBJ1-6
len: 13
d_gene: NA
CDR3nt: TGTGCCAGCAGCTTGGACGGCGTTGGATCCCTCCACTTT
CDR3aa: CASSLDGVGSLHF

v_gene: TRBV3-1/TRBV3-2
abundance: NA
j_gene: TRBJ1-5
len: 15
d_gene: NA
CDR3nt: TGTGCCAGCAGCCGGGGACCCAGGGAGAGTCAGCCCCAGCATTTT
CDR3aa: CASSRGPRESQPQHF

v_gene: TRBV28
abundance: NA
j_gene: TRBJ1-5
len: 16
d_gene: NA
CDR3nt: TGTGCCAGCAGTTTGGCCCCAAGATTTGGCAATCAGCCCCAGCATTTT
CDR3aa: CASSLAPRFGNQPQHF

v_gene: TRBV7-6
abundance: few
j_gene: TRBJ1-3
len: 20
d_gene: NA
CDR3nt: TGTGCCAGCAGCTTAGCGGGTCGGCTAAATGGAGGGACGGCTGGAAACACCATATATTTT
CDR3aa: CASSLAGRLNGGTAGNTIYF

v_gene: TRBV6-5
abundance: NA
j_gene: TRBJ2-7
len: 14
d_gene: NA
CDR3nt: TGTGCCAGCAGTTACTCGAGGGAGCAGGGCGAGCAGTACTTC
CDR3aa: CASSYSREQGEQYF